A single sample gave rise to the 3 T cell receptor beta chains below, sequenced in a study of shared T cell receptors in the human thymus. Clones were sequenced by immunoSEQ multiplex PCR, and TCRdb holds only the in-frame ones, with some missing. The data contain hundreds of thousands of clones, around 82% of them singletons. The data were also submitted as part of a second study, on human thymus T cells.

The material sequenced was thymocytes. These receptors were obtained from a boy under three years old with a congenital heart defect.

The rearrangement joins TRBV5-1 to TRBJ2-2, with D possibly TRBD2 on 6 matching bases. The CDR3 contains 17 residues. Trimming shortened V by 0 bases and J by 1 base, and 13 bases separated the two germline ends. Germline CDR1 and CDR2: SGHRS and YFSETQ. The CDR3 bases are TGCGCCAGCAGCTTGGCCTTGTCTAGCGAGAACACCGGGGAGCTGTTTTTT. It yields the protein CASSLALSSENTGELFF.

V usage is TRBV27 and J usage is TRBJ1-1; TRBD1 matches 9 bases. The CDR3 consists of 14 residues. The V gene end was trimmed by 2 bases and the J gene end by 6 bases; junction bases not matched to a gene: 4. Germline CDR1 is MNHEY and CDR2 is SMNVEV (reference sequence). In DNA, the CDR3 is TGTGCCAGCAGTTTAAACAGGGGGCGATCTGAAGCTTTCTTT. It translates to CASSLNRGRSEAFF.

The chain couples TRBV27 to TRBJ2-7; TRBD1 aligns across 9 bases. Germline CDR1 MNHEY, CDR2 SMNVEV (reference sequence). The CDR3 spans 17 residues. The ends lost 6 bases at V and 3 bases at J; junction bases unmatched: 15. This chain's CDR3 is CASSKQGAAAAVYEQYF. The CDR3 region has the DNA TGTGCCAGCAGCAAACAGGGGGCTGCAGCAGCTGTCTACGAGCAGTACTTC.